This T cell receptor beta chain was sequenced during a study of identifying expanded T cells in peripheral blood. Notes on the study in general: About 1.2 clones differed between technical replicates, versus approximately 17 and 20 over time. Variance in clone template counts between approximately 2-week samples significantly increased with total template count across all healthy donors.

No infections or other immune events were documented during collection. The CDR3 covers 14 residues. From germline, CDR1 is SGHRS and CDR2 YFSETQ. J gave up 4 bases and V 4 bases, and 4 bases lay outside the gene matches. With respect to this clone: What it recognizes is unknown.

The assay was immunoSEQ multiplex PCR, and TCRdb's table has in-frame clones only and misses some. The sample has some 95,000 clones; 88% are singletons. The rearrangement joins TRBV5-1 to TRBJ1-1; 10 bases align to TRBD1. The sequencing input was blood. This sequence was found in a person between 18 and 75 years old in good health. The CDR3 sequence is CASSQGQGGTEAFF. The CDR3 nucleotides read TGCGCCAGCAGCCAAGGACAGGGGGGCACTGAAGCTTTCTTT.